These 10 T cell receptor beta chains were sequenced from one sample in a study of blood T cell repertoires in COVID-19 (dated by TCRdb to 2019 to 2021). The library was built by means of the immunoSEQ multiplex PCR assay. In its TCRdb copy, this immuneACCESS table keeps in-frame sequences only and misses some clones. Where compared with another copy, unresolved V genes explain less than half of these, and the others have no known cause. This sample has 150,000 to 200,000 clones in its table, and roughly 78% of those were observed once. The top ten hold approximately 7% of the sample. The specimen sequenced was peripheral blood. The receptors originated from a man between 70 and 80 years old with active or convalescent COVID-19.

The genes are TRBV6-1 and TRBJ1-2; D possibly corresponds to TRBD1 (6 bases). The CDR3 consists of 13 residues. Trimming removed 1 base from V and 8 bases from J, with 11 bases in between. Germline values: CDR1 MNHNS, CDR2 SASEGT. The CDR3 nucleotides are TGTGCCAGCAGTGAAGACAGGGTGAGGGGCTACACCTTC. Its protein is CASSEDRVRGYTF.

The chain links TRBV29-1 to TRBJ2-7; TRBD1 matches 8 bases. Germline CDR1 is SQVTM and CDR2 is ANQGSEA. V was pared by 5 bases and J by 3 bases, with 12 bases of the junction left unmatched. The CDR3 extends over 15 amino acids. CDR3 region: CSVSDPDRANYEQYF. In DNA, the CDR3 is TGCAGCGTTAGCGACCCGGACAGGGCAAACTACGAGCAGTACTTC.

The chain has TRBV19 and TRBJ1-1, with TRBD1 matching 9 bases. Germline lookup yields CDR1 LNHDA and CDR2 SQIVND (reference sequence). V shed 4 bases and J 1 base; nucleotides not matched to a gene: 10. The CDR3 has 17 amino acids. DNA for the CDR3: TGTGCCAGTAGTAGAGTCCCGGGACAGGGTTGGAACACTGAAGCTTTCTTT. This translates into CASSRVPGQGWNTEAFF.

The CDR3 DNA is TGTGCCAGCAGCTTACTCGGGGAAGTCAGCTATGGCTACACCTTC. Translated: CASSLLGEVSYGYTF. This chain connects TRBV7-9 to TRBJ1-2; D unresolved. The CDR3 runs to 15 residues. CDR1 and CDR2 from the germline V gene are SEHNR and FQNEAQ (reference sequence). V lost 2 bases and J 4 bases, leaving 14 bases between the germline ends.

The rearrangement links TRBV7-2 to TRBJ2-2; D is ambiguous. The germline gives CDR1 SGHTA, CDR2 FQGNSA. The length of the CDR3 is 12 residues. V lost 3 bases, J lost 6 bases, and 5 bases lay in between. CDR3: CASSFYAGELFF. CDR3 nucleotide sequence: TGTGCCAGCAGCTTTTATGCCGGGGAGCTGTTTTTT.

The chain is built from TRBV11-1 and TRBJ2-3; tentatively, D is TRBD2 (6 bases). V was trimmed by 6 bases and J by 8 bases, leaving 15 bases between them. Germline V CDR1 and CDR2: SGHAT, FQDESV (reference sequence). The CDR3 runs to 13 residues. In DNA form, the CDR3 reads TGTGCCAGCAGTTCTGGGACTGAGGCTACGCAGTATTTT. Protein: CASSSGTEATQYF.

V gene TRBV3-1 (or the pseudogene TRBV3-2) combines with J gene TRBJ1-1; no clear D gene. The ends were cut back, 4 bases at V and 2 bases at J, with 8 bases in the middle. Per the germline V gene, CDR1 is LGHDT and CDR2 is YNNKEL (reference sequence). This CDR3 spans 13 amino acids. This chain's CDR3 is CASSRSYNTEAFF. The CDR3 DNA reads TGTGCCAGCAGCCGGAGTTACAACACTGAAGCTTTCTTT.

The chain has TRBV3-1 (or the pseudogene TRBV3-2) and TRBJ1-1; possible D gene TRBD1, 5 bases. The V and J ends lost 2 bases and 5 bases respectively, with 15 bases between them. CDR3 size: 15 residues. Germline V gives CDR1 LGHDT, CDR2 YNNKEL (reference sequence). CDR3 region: CASSQLTAPMTEAFF. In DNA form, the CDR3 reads TGTGCCAGCAGCCAATTGACAGCCCCGATGACTGAAGCTTTCTTT.

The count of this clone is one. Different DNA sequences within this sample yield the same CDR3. The CDR3 DNA is TGCGCCAGCAGCCCGACTAGCGGAACCTACAATGAGCAGTTCTTC. Its protein product is CASSPTSGTYNEQFF. The V and J genes are TRBV4-1 and TRBJ2-1, with TRBD2 matching 9 bases. The CDR3 is 15 amino acids. Germline assignment: CDR1 MGHRA and CDR2 YSYEKL. V dropped 4 bases and J dropped 2; count of bases not matched to a gene: 3.

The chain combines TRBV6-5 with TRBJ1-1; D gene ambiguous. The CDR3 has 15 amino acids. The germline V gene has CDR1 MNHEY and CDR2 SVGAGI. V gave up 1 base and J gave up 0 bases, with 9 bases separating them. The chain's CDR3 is CASSYLAHMNTEAFF. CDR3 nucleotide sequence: TGTGCCAGCAGTTACTTGGCCCACATGAACACTGAAGCTTTCTTT.